These T cell receptor beta chains were read from a single sample in a study of beta chain features in type 1 diabetes. The protocol was immunoSEQ multiplex PCR, while the TCRdb copy is restricted to in-frame clones and leaves out a portion. The sample lists around 320,000 clones; about 15% were seen once. The sequencing input was central memory CD4+ T cells from blood. These receptors all stem from a man between 25 and 39 years old in good health. Both conserved end residues are part of each CDR3. The D gene is left open where the match is weak. Where a row states a size, it is once, few, many or the class of an expanded clone; other rows omit it.

D,J,V,size,CDR3,DNA
-,TRBJ2-1,TRBV6-5,few,CASSYQGSSYNEQFF,TGTGCCAGCAGTTACCAGGGTAGCTCCTACAATGAGCAGTTCTTC
TRBD1,TRBJ2-5,TRBV7-3,-,CASSLQGQGGETQYF,TGTGCCAGCAGCTTACAGGGACAGGGTGGCGAGACCCAGTACTTC
-,TRBJ1-2,TRBV30,-,CAWSRGGSGYGYTF,TGTGCCTGGAGCCGGGGGGGCAGCGGCTATGGCTACACCTTC
-,TRBJ2-5,TRBV9,once,CASSGGLQETQYF,TGTGCCAGCAGCGGGGGACTCCAAGAGACCCAGTACTTC
-,TRBJ1-1,TRBV11-3,-,CASSLERKNTEAFF,TGTGCCAGCAGCTTAGAACGAAAGAACACTGAAGCTTTCTTT
-,TRBJ1-2,TRBV6-1,-,CASSPRGNYGYTF,TGTGCCAGCAGCCCGAGGGGGAACTATGGCTACACCTTC
TRBD1,TRBJ1-2,TRBV7-9,few,CASSRGQGLYGYTF,TGTGCCAGCAGCAGGGGACAGGGCCTCTATGGCTACACCTTC
-,TRBJ2-5,TRBV4-1,once,CASSQLSAGARETQYF,TGCGCCAGCAGCCAACTTTCGGCAGGGGCTAGAGAGACCCAGTACTTC
TRBD2,TRBJ2-5,TRBV6-6,-,CASSYERDEETQYF,TGTGCCAGCAGTTACGAGCGGGACGAAGAGACCCAGTACTTC
TRBD2,TRBJ2-3,TRBV5-6,few,CASSLGLAGVTSTDTQYF,TGTGCCAGCAGCTTAGGACTAGCGGGTGTAACTAGCACAGATACGCAGTATTTT
-,TRBJ2-1,TRBV10-3,-,CASSEPGEQFF,TGTGCCAGCAGCGAGCCGGGGGAGCAGTTCTTC
-,TRBJ2-7,TRBV7-9,-,CASSLGQANTEQYF,TGTGCCAGCAGCTTAGGACAGGCAAACACCGAGCAGTACTTC
TRBD2,TRBJ2-1,TRBV5-6,few,CASSLDAGAFYNEQFF,TGTGCCAGCAGCTTGGATGCGGGAGCCTTTTACAATGAGCAGTTCTTC
-,TRBJ1-2,TRBV6-5,-,CASGGQRGYTF,TGTGCCAGCGGAGGACAGCGAGGCTACACCTTC